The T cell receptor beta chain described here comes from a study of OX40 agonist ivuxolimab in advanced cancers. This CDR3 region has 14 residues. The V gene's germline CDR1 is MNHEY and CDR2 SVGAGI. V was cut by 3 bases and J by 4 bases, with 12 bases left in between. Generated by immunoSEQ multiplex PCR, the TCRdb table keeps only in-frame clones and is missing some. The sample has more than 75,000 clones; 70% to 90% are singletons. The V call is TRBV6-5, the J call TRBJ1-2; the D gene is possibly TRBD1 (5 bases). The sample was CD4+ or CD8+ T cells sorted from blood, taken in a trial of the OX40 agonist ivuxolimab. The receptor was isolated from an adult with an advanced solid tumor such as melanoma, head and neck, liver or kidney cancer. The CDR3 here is CASSYGGRSYGYTF. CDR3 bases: TGTGCCAGCAGTTATGGGGGTCGTAGCTATGGCTACACCTTC.